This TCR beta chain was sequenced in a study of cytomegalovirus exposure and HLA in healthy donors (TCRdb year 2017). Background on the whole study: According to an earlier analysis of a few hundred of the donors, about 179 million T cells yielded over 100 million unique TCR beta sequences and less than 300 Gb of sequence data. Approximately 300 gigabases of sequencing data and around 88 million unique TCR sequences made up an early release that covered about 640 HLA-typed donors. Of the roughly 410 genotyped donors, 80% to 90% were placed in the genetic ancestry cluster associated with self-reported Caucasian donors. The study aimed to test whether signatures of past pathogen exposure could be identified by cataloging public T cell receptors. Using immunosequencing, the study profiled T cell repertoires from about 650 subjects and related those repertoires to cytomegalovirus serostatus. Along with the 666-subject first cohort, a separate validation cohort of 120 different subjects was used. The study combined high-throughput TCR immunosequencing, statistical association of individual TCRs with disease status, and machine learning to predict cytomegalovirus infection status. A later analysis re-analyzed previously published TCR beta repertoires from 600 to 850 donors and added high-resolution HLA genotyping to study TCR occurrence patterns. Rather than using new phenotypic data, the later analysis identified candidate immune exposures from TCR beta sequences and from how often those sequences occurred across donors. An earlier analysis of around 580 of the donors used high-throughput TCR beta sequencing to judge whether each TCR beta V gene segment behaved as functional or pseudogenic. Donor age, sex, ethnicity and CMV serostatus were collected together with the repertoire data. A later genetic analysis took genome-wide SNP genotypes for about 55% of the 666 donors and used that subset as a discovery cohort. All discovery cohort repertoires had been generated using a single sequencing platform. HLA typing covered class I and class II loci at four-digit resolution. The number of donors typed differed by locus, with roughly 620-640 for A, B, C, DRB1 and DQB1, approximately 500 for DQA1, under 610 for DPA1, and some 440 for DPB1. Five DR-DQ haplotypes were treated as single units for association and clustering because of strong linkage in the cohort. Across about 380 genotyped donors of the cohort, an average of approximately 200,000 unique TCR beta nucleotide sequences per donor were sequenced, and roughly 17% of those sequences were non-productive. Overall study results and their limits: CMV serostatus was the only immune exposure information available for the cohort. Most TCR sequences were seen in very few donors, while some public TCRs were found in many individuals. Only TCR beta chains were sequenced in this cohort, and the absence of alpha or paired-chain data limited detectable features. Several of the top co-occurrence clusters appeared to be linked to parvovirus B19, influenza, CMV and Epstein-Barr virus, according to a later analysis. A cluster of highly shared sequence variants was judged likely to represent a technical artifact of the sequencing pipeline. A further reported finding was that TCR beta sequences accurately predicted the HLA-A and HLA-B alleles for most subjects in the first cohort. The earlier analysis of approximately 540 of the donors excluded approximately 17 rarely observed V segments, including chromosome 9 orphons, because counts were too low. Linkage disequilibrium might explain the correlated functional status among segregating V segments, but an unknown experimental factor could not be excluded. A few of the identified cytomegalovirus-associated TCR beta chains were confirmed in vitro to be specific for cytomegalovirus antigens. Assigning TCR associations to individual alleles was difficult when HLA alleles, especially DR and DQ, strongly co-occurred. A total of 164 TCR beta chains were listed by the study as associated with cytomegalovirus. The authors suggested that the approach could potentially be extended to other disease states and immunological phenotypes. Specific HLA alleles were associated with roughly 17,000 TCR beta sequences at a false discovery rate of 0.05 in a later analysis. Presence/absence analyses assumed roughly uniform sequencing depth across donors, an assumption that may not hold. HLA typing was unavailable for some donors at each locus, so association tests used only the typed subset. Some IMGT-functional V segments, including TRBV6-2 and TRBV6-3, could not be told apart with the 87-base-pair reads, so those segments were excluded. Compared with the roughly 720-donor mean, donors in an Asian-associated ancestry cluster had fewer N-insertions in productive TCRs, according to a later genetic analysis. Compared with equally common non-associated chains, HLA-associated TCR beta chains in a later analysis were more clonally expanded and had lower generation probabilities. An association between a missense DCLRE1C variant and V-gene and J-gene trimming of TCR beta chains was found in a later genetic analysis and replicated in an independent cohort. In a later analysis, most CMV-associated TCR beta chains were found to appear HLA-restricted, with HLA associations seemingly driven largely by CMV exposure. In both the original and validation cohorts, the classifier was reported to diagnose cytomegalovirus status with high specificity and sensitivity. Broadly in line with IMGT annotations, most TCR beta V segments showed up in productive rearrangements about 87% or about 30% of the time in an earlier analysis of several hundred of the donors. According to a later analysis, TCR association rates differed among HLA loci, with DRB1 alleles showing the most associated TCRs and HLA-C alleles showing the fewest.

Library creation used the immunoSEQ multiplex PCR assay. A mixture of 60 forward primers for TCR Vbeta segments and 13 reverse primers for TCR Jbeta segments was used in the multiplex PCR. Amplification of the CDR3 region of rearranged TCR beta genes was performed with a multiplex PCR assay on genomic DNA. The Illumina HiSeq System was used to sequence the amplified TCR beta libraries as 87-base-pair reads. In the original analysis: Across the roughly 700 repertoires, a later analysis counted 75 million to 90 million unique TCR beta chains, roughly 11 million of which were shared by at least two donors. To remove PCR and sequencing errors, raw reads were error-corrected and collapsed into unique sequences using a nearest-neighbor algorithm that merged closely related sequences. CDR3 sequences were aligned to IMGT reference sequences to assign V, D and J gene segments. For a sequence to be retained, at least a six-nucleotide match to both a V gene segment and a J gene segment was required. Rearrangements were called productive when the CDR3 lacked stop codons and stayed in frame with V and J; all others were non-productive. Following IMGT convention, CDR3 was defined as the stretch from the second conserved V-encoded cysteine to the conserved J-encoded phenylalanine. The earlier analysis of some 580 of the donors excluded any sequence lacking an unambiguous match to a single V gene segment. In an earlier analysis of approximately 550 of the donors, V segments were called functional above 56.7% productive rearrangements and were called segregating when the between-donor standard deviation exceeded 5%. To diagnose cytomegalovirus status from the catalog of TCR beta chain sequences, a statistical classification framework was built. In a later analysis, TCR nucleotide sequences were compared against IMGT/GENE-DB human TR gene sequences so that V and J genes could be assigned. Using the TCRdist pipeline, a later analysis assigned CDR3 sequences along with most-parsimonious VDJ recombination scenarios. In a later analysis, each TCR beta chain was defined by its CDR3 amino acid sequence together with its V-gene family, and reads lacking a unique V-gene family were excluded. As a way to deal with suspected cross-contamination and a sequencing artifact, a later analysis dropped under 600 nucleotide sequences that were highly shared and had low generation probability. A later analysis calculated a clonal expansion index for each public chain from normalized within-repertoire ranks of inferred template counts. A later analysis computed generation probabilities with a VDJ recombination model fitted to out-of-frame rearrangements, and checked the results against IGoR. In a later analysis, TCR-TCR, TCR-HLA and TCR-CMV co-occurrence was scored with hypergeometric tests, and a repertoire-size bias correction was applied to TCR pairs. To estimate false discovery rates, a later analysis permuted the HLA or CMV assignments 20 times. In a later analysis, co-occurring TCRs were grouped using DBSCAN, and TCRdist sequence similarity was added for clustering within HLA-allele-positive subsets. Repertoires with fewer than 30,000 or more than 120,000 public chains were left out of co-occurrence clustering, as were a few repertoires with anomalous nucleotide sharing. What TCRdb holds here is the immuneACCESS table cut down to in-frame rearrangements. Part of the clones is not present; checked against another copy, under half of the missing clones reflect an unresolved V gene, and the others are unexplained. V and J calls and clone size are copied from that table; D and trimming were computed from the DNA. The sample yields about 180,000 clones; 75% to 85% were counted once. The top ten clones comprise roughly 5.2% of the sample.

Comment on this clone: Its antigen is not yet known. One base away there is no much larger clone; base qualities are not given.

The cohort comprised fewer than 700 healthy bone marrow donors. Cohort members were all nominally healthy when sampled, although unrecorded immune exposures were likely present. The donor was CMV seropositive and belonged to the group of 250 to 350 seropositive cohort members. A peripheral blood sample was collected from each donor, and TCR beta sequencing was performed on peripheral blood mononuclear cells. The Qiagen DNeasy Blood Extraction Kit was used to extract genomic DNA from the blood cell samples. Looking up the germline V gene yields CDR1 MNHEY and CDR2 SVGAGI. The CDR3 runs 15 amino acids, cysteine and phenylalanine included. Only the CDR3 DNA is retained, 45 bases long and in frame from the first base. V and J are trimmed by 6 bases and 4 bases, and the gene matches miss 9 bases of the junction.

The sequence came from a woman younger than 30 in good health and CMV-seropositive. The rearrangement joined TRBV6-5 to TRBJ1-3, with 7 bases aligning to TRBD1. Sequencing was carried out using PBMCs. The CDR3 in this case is CASRGEGALGNTIYF. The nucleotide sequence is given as TGTGCCAGCAGGGGAGAGGGGGCTCTGGGAAACACCATATATTTT.